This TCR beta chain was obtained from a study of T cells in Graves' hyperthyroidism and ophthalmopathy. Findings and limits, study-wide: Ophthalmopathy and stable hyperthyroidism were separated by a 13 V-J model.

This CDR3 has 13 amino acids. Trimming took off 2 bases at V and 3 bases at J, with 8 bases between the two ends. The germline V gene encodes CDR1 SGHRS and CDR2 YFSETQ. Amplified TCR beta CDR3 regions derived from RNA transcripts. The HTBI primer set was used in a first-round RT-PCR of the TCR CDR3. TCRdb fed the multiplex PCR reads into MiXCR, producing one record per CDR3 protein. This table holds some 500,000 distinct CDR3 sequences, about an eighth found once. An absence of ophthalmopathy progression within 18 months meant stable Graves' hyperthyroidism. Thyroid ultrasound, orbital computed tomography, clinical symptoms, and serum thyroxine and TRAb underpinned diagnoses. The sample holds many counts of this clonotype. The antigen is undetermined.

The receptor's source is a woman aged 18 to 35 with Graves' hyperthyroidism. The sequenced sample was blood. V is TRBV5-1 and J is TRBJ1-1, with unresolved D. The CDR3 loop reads CASSFLGDTEAFF. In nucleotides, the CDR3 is TGCGCCAGCAGCTTCCTGGGCGACACTGAAGCTTTCTTT.